The 24 T cell receptor beta chains given below trace back to one sample, sequenced in a study of OX40 agonist ivuxolimab in advanced cancers. Sequencing used immunoSEQ multiplex PCR; TCRdb keeps in-frame clones, though not all of them. The sample comprises under 85,000 clones, more than 85% of which are singletons, and just over 2.5% rests with the top ten. This material consisted of CD4+ or CD8+ T cells sorted from blood, taken in a trial of the OX40 agonist ivuxolimab. These receptors came from an adult with an advanced solid tumor such as melanoma, head and neck, liver or kidney cancer.

This clone was recorded only once. This specimen includes other DNA sequences encoding the same CDR3. The chain uses TRBV4-3 and TRBJ1-2; maybe TRBD1 (6 bases). This CDR3 has 15 amino acids. Germline V lookup: CDR1 LGHNA, CDR2 YSLEER. Trimming stripped 1 base from V and 0 bases from J, with 9 bases between. The CDR3 loop reads CASSQGRQANYGYTF. Written as DNA, the CDR3 is TGCGCCAGCAGCCAAGGAAGACAGGCTAACTATGGCTACACCTTC.

This chain connects TRBV7-2 to TRBJ1-2, with TRBD1 as a possible D gene (5 bases). Germline CDR1 is SGHTA and CDR2 is FQGNSA. The V end lost 4 bases, the J end lost 4 bases, and 19 bases lay between the germline ends. The CDR3 length is 16 residues. CDR3 nucleotides: TGTGCCAGCAGCTCAATACCGTCGGGGGTTCCCTATGGCTACACCTTC. The encoded protein is CASSSIPSGVPYGYTF.

The V and J genes are TRBV6-5 and TRBJ2-3; 11 bases are a match to TRBD1. There are 15 residues in the CDR3. The V and J ends lost 6 bases and 7 bases, in that order; junction bases with no gene match: 9. Germline lookup yields CDR1 MNHEY and CDR2 SVGAGI. CDR3 DNA sequence: TGTGCCAGCAGGGCTGGACAGGGGGCCAGTTATACGCAGTATTTT. This sequence encodes CASRAGQGASYTQYF.

CDR3 sequence (DNA): TGTGCCAGCAGCCGGGACAGAGGAGAGGGCTACTATGGCTACACCTTC. It is translated as CASSRDRGEGYYGYTF. V usage is TRBV7-2 and J usage is TRBJ1-2; TRBD1 matches 7 bases. Trimming took 5 bases from V and 3 from J; bases not matched to a gene: 12. This CDR3 has 16 amino acids. CDR1 and CDR2 (germline): SGHTA, FQGNSA.

The chain combines TRBV7-6 with TRBJ1-6; D call uncertain. CDR1 SGHVS and CDR2 FNYEAQ come from the germline V gene. The CDR3 extends over 15 amino acids. The V end lost 1 base, the J end lost 6 bases, and 10 bases lay between the germline ends. CDR3 protein: CASSLERTFNSPLHF. For the CDR3, the DNA is TGTGCCAGCAGCTTAGAGCGGACCTTTAATTCACCCCTCCACTTT.

V is TRBV6-6 and J is TRBJ1-6, with a weak D call TRBD1 (5 bases). CDR3 length: 15 residues. Trimming shortened V by 5 bases and J by 7 bases, and 15 bases separated the two germline ends. CDR1 and CDR2 (germline): MNHNY, SVGAGI (reference sequence). This CDR3 reads CASSKPQVPNSPLHF. The DNA of the CDR3 is TGTGCCAGCAGTAAGCCACAGGTTCCGAATTCACCCCTCCACTTT.

CDR3: CASSARNDSRKQYF. For the CDR3, the DNA is TGTGCCAGCAGCGCCCGTAACGATAGTAGGAAGCAGTACTTC. The genes are TRBV11-3 and TRBJ2-7, with D uncertain. V gave up 5 bases and J gave up 8 bases, with 19 bases separating them. The CDR3 contains 14 residues. Germline loops: CDR1 SGHNT, CDR2 YENEEA.

The chain joins TRBV9 to TRBJ2-3; 9 bases fit TRBD1. CDR3 size: 16 residues. V was pared by 3 bases and J by 4 bases, with 9 bases of the junction left unmatched. Per germline, CDR1 SGDLS and CDR2 YYNGEE. CDR3 DNA sequence: TGTGCCAGCAGCGAACAGGGGGCCGCCCCCGCAGATACGCAGTATTTT. Its protein product is CASSEQGAAPADTQYF.

The V call is TRBV18, the J call TRBJ1-5; D is possibly TRBD1 (6 bases). This CDR3 is 13 amino acids long. Germline V CDR1 and CDR2: KGHSH, LQKENI. V was clipped by 1 base and J by 7 bases, with 8 bases between them. The CDR3 DNA is TGTGCCAGCTCACCACAGGGGGACCAGCCCCAGCATTTT. Its translation: CASSPQGDQPQHF.

The CDR3 nucleotides are TGTGCCAGCAGTTTGGAAGACTACAGGGAAGCTTTCTTT. Translated: CASSLEDYREAFF. This chain joins TRBV28 and TRBJ1-1; the D gene is possibly TRBD1 (5 bases). Germline V gives CDR1 MDHEN, CDR2 SYDVKM. This CDR3 region has 13 residues. V shed 3 bases and J shed 8 bases, with 13 bases lying between them. The variable domain in full, completed from reference TRBV28 and TRBJ1-1, reads DVKVTQSSRYLVKRTGEKVFLECVQDMDHENMFWYRQDPGLGLRLIYFSYDVKMKEKGDIPEGYSVSREKKERFSLILESASTNQTSMYLCASSLEDYREAFFGQGTRLTVV.

The chain recombines TRBV4-3 with TRBJ1-4; D is unclear. CDR3 length equals 12 residues. The germline gives CDR1 LGHNA, CDR2 YSLEER. The ends were cut back, 1 base at V and 8 bases at J, with 5 bases in the middle. CDR3 nucleotide sequence: TGCGCCAGCAGCCAAGCTGGGGAAAAACTGTTTTTT. Translating gives CASSQAGEKLFF.

This clone came up a few times. The chain uses TRBV7-2 and TRBJ1-2; TRBD1 is a possible D gene (5 bases). Germline V gene sequence: CDR1 SGHTA, CDR2 FQGNSA. This CDR3 spans 14 amino acids. V was cut by 2 bases and J by 5 bases, with 12 bases left in between. The CDR3 nucleotides are TGTGCCAGCAGCTTATTAGGGCAGGGATATGGCTACACCTTC. It is translated as CASSLLGQGYGYTF.

The chain is built from TRBV14 and TRBJ2-5; D unclear. Germline V gene lookup returns CDR1 SGHDN and CDR2 FVKESK. V was clipped by 1 base and J by 4 bases, with 13 bases between them. The CDR3 is 15 amino acids. The CDR3: CASSQGLSNGETQYF. In DNA form, the CDR3 reads TGTGCCAGCAGCCAAGGTCTGAGCAACGGAGAGACCCAGTACTTC.

The CDR3 region is CASSGGTGTDTQYF. CDR3 bases: TGTGCCAGCAGTGGGGGGACAGGGACAGATACGCAGTATTTT. The chain links TRBV2 to TRBJ2-3; 9 nucleotides line up with TRBD1. V dropped 4 bases and J dropped 3; count of bases not matched to a gene: 2. CDR1 SNHLY and CDR2 FYNNEI come from the germline V gene. The CDR3 length is 14 residues.

Only a few counts were recorded for this clone. The genes are TRBV30 and TRBJ1-3; D is undetermined. The germline V gene has CDR1 GTSNPN and CDR2 SVGIG (reference sequence). This CDR3 contains 12 residues. V lost 4 bases, J lost 0 bases, and 4 bases lay in between. The CDR3 DNA reads TGTGCCTGGACCCCCTCTGGAAACACCATATATTTT. This codes for CAWTPSGNTIYF. Based on the CDR3 plus reference TRBV30 and TRBJ1-3, the full variable domain is SQTIHQWPATLVQPVGSPLSLECTVEGTSNPNLYWYRQAAGRGLQLLFYSVGIGQISSEVPQNLSASRPQDRQFILSSKKLLLSDSGFYLCAWTPSGNTIYFGEGSWLTVV.

This chain uses TRBV7-6 with TRBJ1-3, with D possibly TRBD1 on 5 matching bases. Per germline, CDR1 SGHVS and CDR2 FNYEAQ. The CDR3 has 15 amino acids. Trimming cost V 5 bases and J 0 bases, with 11 bases left between them. In nucleotides, the CDR3 is TGTGCCAGCAGCCCAGACAGCCGCTCTGGAAACACCATATATTTT. It is translated as CASSPDSRSGNTIYF.

V is TRBV9 and J is TRBJ2-5, with TRBD1 matching 8 bases. The CDR3 spans 15 residues. CDR1 is SGDLS, CDR2 YYNGEE, per germline. With V trimmed by 3 bases and J by 1 base, 5 bases remained unmatched. Here the CDR3 reads CASSAADRGQETQYF. CDR3 sequence (DNA): TGTGCCAGCAGCGCTGCAGACAGGGGCCAAGAGACCCAGTACTTC.

The genes are TRBV9 and TRBJ1-5, with D possibly TRBD1 on 5 matching bases. The length of the CDR3 is 17 residues. V was trimmed by 3 bases and J by 3 bases, leaving 19 bases between them. Germline values: CDR1 SGDLS, CDR2 YYNGEE. Here the CDR3 DNA reads TGTGCCAGCAGCGCAACTGAGACAGTGGACGCCAATCAGCCCCAGCATTTT. This translates into CASSATETVDANQPQHF.

The chain recombines TRBV5-4 with TRBJ2-5; TRBD1 aligns across 8 bases. V shed 4 bases, J shed 3 bases, and the junction held 5 bases outside the gene matches. Looked up from germline, CDR1 is SGHNT and CDR2 is YYREEE (reference sequence). The length of the CDR3 is 14 residues. CDR3 sequence (DNA): TGTGCCAGCAGCCCGTCGACAGGGGAAGAGACCCAGTACTTC. Its protein is CASSPSTGEETQYF.

This clone was counted once. The rearrangement links TRBV9 to TRBJ2-1; possibly TRBD1 for D (7 bases). The length of the CDR3 is 16 residues. V was shortened by 4 bases and J by 7 bases, with 21 bases between the two germline ends. Germline lookup yields CDR1 SGDLS and CDR2 YYNGEE. The chain's CDR3 is CASSPRGGQGVNEQFF. As DNA, the CDR3 is TGTGCCAGCAGCCCTAGAGGGGGGCAGGGGGTAAATGAGCAGTTCTTC.

The V call is TRBV7-9, the J call TRBJ1-6; D might be TRBD1 (6 bases). The CDR3 loop spans 15 amino acids. Trimming left V 5 bases short and J 6 bases short, with 14 bases between. The germline CDR1 and CDR2 sequences are SEHNR and FQNEAQ (reference sequence). CDR3: CASSPKGVSNSPLHF. CDR3 in DNA: TGTGCCAGCAGCCCGAAGGGGGTCAGTAATTCACCCCTCCACTTT.

V gene TRBV11-2 combines with J gene TRBJ1-2, with D unresolved. With 1 base removed from V and 5 bases from J, the gap between germline ends came to 14 bases. CDR1 and CDR2 from the germline V gene are SGHAT and FQNNGV. There are 15 residues in the CDR3. This CDR3 is CASSLVGRQGYGYTF. The DNA for the CDR3 is TGTGCCAGCAGCTTAGTGGGCAGGCAAGGTTATGGCTACACCTTC.

This rearrangement joins TRBV7-2 to TRBJ2-3; 16 positions agree with TRBD2. Germline lookup yields CDR1 SGHTA and CDR2 FQGNSA. The V and J ends lost 5 bases and 6 bases, in that order; junction bases with no gene match: 5. The CDR3 consists of 16 residues. In DNA form, the CDR3 reads TGTGCCAGCAGCCCGGGACTAGCGGGGGGGCTGGATACGCAGTATTTT. Encoded protein: CASSPGLAGGLDTQYF.

The gene calls are TRBV28 and TRBJ2-7; 14 bases are a match to TRBD2. The germline V gene has CDR1 MDHEN and CDR2 SYDVKM. This CDR3 is built from 16 residues. The ends lost 4 bases at V and 3 bases at J; junction bases unmatched: 5. CDR3 DNA: TGTGCCAGCAGTTCCATCGGGACTAGCGGGGGCTACGAGCAGTACTTC. Translated: CASSSIGTSGGYEQYF.